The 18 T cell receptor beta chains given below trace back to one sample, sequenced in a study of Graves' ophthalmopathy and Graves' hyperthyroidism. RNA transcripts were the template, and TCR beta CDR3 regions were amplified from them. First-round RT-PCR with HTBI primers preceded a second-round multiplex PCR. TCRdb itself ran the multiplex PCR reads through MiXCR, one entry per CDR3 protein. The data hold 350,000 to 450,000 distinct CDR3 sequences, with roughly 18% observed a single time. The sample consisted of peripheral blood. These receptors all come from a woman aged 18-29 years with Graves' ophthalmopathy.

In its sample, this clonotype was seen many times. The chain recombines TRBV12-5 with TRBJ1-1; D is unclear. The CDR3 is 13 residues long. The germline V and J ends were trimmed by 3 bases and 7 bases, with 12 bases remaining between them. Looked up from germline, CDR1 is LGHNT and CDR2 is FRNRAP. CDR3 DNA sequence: TGTGCTAGTGGTTTTGGAACTATAAATGAAGCTTTCTTT. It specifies CASGFGTINEAFF.

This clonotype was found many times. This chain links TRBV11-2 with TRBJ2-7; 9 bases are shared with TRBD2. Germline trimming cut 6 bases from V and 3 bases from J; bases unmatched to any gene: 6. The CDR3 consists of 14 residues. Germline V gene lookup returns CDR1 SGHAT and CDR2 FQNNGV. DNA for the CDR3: TGTGCCAGCAGGAGGGCTAGCGGGGACTACGAGCAGTACTTC. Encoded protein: CASRRASGDYEQYF.

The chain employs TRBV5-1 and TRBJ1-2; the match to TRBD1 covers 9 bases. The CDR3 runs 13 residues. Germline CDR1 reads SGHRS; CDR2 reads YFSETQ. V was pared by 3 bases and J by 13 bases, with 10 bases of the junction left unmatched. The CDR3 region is CASSSQTGGMCTF. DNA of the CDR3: TGCGCCAGCAGCTCACAGACAGGGGGAATGTGCACCTTC.

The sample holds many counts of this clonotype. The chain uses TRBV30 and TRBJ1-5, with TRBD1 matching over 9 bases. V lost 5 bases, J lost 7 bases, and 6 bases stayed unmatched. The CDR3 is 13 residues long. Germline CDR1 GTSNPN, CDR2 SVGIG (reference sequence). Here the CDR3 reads CAWGDRAGQPQHF. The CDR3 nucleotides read TGTGCCTGGGGGGACAGGGCGGGCCAGCCCCAGCATTTT.

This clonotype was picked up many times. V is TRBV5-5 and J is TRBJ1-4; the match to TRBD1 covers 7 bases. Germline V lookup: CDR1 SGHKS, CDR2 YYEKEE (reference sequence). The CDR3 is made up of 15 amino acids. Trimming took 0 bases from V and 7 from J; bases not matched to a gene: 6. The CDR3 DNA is TGTGCCAGCAGCTTGGCGAGACAGGGAGGTGAAAAACTGTTTTTT. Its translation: CASSLARQGGEKLFF.

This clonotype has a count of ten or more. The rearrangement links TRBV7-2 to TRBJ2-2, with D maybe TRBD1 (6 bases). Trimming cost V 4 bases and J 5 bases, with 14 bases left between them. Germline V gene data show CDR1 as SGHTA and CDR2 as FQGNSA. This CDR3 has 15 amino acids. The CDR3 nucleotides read TGTGCCAGCAGCTCACAGGGCCCGGGGACCGGGGAGCTGTTTTTT. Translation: CASSSQGPGTGELFF.

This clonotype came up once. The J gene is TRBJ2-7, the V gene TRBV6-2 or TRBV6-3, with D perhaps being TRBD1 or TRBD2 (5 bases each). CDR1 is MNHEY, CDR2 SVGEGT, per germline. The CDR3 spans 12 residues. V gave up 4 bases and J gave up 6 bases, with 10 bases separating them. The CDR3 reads CASSSGATEQYF. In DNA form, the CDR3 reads TGTGCCAGCAGTTCCGGGGCGACCGAGCAGTACTTC.

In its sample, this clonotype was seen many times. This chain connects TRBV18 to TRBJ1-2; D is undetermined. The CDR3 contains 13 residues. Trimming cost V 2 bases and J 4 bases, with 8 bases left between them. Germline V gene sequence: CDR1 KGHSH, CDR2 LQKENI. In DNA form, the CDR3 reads TGTGCCAGCTCACCAGGAGCTGGCTATGGCTACACCTTC. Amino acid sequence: CASSPGAGYGYTF.

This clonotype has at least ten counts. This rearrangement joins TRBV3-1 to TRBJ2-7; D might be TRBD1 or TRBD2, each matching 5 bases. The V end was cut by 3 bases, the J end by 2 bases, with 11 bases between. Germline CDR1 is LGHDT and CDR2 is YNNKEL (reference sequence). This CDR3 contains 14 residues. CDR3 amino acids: CASSHRQTTYEQYF. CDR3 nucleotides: TGTGCCAGCAGCCACCGACAGACTACCTACGAGCAGTACTTC.

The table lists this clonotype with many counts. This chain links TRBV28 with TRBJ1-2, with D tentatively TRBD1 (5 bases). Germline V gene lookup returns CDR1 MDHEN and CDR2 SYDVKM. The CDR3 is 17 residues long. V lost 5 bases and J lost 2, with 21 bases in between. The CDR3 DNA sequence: TGTGCCAGCAGTCTCCCCGGGGGGAGGGACTTAAACTATGGCTACACCTTC. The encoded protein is CASSLPGGRDLNYGYTF.

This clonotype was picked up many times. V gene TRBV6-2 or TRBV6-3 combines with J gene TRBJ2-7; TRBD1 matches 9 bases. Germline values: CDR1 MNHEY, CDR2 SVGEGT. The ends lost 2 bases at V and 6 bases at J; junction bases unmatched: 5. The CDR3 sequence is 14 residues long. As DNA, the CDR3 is TGTGCCAGCAGTTACCTTGGACAGGGGCGCGAGCAGTACTTC. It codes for CASSYLGQGREQYF.

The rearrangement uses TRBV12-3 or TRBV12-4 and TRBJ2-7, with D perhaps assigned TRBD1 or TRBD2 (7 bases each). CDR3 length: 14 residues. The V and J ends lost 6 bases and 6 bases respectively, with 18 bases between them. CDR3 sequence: CASSGRDREGEQYF. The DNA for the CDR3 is TGTGCCAGCAGCGGCCGTGACAGGGAGGGCGAGCAGTACTTC.

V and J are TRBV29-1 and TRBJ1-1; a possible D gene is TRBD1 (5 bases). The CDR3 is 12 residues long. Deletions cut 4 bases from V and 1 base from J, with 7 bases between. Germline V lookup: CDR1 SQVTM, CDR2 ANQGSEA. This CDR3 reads CSVVQENTEAFF. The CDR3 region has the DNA TGCAGCGTTGTACAGGAGAACACTGAAGCTTTCTTT.

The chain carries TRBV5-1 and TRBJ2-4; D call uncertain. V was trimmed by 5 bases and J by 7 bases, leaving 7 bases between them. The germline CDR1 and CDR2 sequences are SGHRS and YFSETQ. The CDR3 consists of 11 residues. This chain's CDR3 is CASSLNNIQYF. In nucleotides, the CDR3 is TGCGCCAGCAGTCTAAATAACATTCAGTACTTC.

DNA for the CDR3: TGTGCCAGCAGCTTCTATCAGTGGGGGGACAATCAGCCCCAGCATTTT. Protein sequence: CASSFYQWGDNQPQHF. The chain recombines TRBV11-2 with TRBJ1-5; weak D call: TRBD1 (5 bases). Germline CDR1 reads SGHAT; CDR2 reads FQNNGV. The CDR3 contains 16 residues. The ends were cut back, 3 bases at V and 3 bases at J, with 15 bases in the middle.

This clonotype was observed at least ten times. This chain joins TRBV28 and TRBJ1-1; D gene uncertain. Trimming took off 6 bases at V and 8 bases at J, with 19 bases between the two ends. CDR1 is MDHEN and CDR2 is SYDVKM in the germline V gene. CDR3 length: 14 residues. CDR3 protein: CASRSLPTTGEAFF. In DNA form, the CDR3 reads TGTGCCAGCAGAAGCTTACCGACTACGGGAGAAGCTTTCTTT.

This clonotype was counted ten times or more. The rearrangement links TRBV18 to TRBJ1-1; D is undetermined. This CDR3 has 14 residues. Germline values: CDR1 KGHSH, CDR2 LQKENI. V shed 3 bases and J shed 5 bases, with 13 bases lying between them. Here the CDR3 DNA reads TGTGCCAGCTCACCGTCGGAGACCGTTACTGAAGCTTTCTTT. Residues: CASSPSETVTEAFF.

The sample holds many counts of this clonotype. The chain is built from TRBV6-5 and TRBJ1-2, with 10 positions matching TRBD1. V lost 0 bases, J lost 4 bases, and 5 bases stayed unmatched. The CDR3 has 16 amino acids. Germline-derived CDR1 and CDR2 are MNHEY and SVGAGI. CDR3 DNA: TGTGCCAGCAGTTACTCCTCGGGACAGGGGCTCTATGGCTACACCTTC. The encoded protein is CASSYSSGQGLYGYTF.